The clone carrying this TCR beta chain was seen more than once but under ten times. Its antigen is currently unknown. V lost 4 bases and J lost 3; bases outside the gene matches: 8. The CDR3 runs to 14 residues. Germline lookup yields CDR1 DFQATT and CDR2 SNEGSKA (reference sequence). The data belong to a study of T cells after yellow fever vaccination. Overall study findings and caveats: When the response was secondary, it was weaker but reached its peak faster, day 5 versus 15. Subsequent booster samples again held most clones from primary vaccination (96% CD4, roughly 91% CD8). FACS-sorted repertoires could harbor abundant contaminating bulk-population clonotypes.

A process of 5'RACE template switching, which added a universal primer site and UMIs, was used to make TCR cDNA. In TCRdb, the 5' RACE reads were re-called with MiXCR into one record per CDR3 protein. The sample yields just under 600,000 distinct CDR3 sequences, approximately 13% seen once. The sample here was PBMCs, taken on the day of the yellow fever booster vaccination. This TCR derives from a man between 25 and 39 years old who received the YFV17D yellow fever vaccine. The rearrangement joins TRBV20-1 to TRBJ2-7; 8 bases are a match to TRBD2. The CDR3 DNA reads as TGCAGTGCTACACCCGGGACTAGATACTACGAGCAGTACTTC. It codes for CSATPGTRYYEQYF.